The next 4 T cell receptor beta chains were all read from a single sample in a study of blood T cell repertoires in COVID-19. Profiled with immunoSEQ multiplex PCR; TCRdb holds only in-frame clones, not every one. In the table there are 150,000 to 200,000 clones, about four fifths of which are singletons. The sample was peripheral blood. Source of these receptors: a man aged 55 to 70 with active or convalescent COVID-19.

The chain uses TRBV19 and TRBJ1-2, with unresolved D. The CDR3 runs 15 residues. Germline values: CDR1 LNHDA, CDR2 SQIVND (reference sequence). Between the trimmed V and J ends, which lost 5 bases and 3 bases, there was a span of 16 bases. The CDR3 region is CASSSPRGGHYGYTF. In DNA form, the CDR3 reads TGTGCCAGTAGTTCCCCCCGGGGAGGACACTATGGCTACACCTTC.

This clone has a count of ten or more. The chain employs TRBV4-2 and TRBJ2-1; TRBD2 aligns across 12 bases. The germline V gene encodes CDR1 LGHNA and CDR2 YNFKEQ. The CDR3 runs 16 residues. The V gene end was trimmed by 4 bases and the J gene end by 3 bases; junction bases not matched to a gene: 4. The CDR3 here is CASSPQTSGSYNEQFF. As DNA, the CDR3 is TGTGCCAGCAGCCCGCAGACTAGCGGGAGCTACAATGAGCAGTTCTTC.

The chain is built from TRBV7-3 and TRBJ2-2, with 8 bases aligning to TRBD1. CDR1 and CDR2 from the germline V gene are SGHTA and FQGTGA. J lost 7 bases, V lost 0 bases, and 7 bases had no gene match. The CDR3 has 16 residues. CDR3 amino acids: CASSLTQGAQGGELFF. In nucleotides, the CDR3 is TGTGCCAGCAGCTTAACGCAGGGGGCGCAGGGCGGGGAGCTGTTTTTT.

This clone was picked up a small number of times. The chain is built from TRBV4-1 and TRBJ2-1; 8 bases are a match to TRBD2. The germline CDR1 and CDR2 sequences are MGHRA and YSYEKL. J lost 5 bases, V lost 1 base, and 13 bases had no gene match. The CDR3 loop spans 18 amino acids. CDR3 sequence (DNA): TGCGCCAGCAGCCAAGTAGATATGGGGCTAGCGGGTCACAATGAGCAGTTCTTC. This gives the protein CASSQVDMGLAGHNEQFF.